This section outlines one TCR beta chain sequence together with its context. This entry comes from a study of human T cells and chemical hapten exposure. As to time point: patch test 1, 2 weeks after DPC sensitization. Regarding treatment: therapeutic diphenylcyclopropenone sensitization with weekly scalp DPC. TCRdb re-called the RACE reads through MiXCR, storing one row per CDR3 protein. Altogether more than 65,000 distinct CDR3 sequences are present, 10% being singletons, with the ten largest covering about 1.4%. The receptor's source is a woman aged 45 to 65 with alopecia areata. Some clones in this sample may be carry-over from other donors' samples. The input for sequencing was whole blood, taken in connection with sensitization to the hapten diphenylcyclopropenone (DPC).

CDR3 DNA: TGTGCCAGCAGCCCGACTAGTGACTCCTACAATGAGCAGTTCTTC. Amino acid sequence: CASSPTSDSYNEQFF. The V call is TRBV11-2, the J call TRBJ2-1, with D possibly TRBD2 on 6 matching bases. Germline V gives CDR1 SGHAT, CDR2 FQNNGV. V lost 5 bases and J lost 0, with 11 bases in between. The CDR3 totals 15 residues.